This TCR beta chain is from a study of siplizumab effects on memory and regulatory T cells. Study-level findings and limits: Proof of suppressive function in proliferating Tregs from siplizumab cultures was not established.

As regards this clone: The target antigen is unknown.

Assay: immunoSEQ multiplex PCR; the TCRdb copy retains only in-frame clones and omits some. The data contain around 99,000 clones, around 90% of them seen just once; the ten biggest clones take up 0.65% to 0.9%. Germline CDR1 and CDR2: SGDLS and YYNGEE. CDR3 length: 13 amino acids. V lost 7 bases, J lost 1 base, and 8 bases lay in between. Specimen: Tregs sorted from blood. The rearrangement links TRBV9 to TRBJ2-2; the D is unclear. This clonotype was obtained from a human donor in good health. CDR3 loop: CASASQNTGELFF. DNA of the CDR3: TGTGCCAGCGCGAGTCAGAACACCGGGGAGCTGTTTTTT. The variable domain in full, completed from reference TRBV9 and TRBJ2-2, reads DSGVTQTPKHLITATGQRVTLRCSPRSGDLSVYWYQQSLDQGLQFLIQYYNGEERAKGNILERFSAQQFPDLHSELNLSSLELGDSALYFCASASQNTGELFFGEGSRLTVL.